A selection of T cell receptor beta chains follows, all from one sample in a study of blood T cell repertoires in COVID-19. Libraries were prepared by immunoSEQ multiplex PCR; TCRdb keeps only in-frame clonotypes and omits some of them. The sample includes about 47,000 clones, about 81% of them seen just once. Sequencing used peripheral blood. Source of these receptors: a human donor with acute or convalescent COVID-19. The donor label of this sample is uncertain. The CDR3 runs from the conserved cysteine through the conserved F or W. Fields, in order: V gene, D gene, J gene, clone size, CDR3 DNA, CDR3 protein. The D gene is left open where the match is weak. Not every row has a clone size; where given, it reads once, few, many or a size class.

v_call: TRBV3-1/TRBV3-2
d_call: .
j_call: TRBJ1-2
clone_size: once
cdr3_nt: TGTGCCAGCAGCCAAGATTACACAGACATCATCAACTATGGCTACACCTTC
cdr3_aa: CASSQDYTDIINYGYTF

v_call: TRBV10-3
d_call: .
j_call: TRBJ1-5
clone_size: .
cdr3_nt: TGTGCCATCAGTGTCGGGGGTTTGAGCAATCAGCCCCAGCATTTT
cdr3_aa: CAISVGGLSNQPQHF

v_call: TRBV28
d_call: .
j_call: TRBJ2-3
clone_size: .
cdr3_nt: TGTGCCAGCACCATACACAGCGGTTGGAGAGATACGCAGTATTTT
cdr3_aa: CASTIHSGWRDTQYF

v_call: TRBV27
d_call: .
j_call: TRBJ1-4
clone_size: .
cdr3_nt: TGTGCCAGCAAACGACAGGAATCGTATGAAAAACTGTTTTTT
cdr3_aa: CASKRQESYEKLFF

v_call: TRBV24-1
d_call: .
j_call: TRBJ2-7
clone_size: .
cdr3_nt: TGTGCCACCAGTGCAACGTTCAGGACAGACTTAGAGGACGAGCAGTACTTC
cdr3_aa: CATSATFRTDLEDEQYF

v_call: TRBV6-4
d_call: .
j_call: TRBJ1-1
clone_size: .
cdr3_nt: TGTGCCAGCAGTGAACAGACGAACACTGAAGCTTTCTTT
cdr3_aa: CASSEQTNTEAFF

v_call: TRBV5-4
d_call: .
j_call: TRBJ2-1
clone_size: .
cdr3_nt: TGTGCCAGCAGCCTATCGGTGACAGGCCTTAGCTCCTACAATGAGCAGTTCTTC
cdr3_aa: CASSLSVTGLSSYNEQFF

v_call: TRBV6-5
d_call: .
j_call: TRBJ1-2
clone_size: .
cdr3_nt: TGTGCCAGCAGCCACGGGGGGGACGGGTACTATGGCTACACCTTC
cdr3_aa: CASSHGGDGYYGYTF

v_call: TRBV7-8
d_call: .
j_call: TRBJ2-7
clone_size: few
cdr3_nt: TGTGCCAGCAGCTCCCGACTCGGCTACGAGCAGTACTTC
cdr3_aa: CASSSRLGYEQYF

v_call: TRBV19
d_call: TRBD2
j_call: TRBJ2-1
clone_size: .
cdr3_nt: TGTGCCAGTAGTATGTGGCGGGAGGGCCCCAATGAGCAGTTCTTC
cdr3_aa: CASSMWREGPNEQFF

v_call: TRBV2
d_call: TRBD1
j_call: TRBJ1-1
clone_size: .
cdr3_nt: TGTGCCAGCAGCCTCGCACAGGGGGCATCTGGGGCTTTCTTT
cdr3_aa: CASSLAQGASGAFF

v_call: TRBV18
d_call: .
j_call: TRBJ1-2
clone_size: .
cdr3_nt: TGTGCCAGCTCACCAACGACAGGAACGGGGTATGGCTACACCTTC
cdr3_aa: CASSPTTGTGYGYTF

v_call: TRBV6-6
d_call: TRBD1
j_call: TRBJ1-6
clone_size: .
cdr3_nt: TGTGCCAGCAGTTACGACCAGGGGGTAAATTCACCCCTCCACTTT
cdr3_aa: CASSYDQGVNSPLHF

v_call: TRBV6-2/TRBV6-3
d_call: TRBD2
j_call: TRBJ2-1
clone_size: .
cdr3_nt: TGTGCCAGCAGTGCTACCATACTACTAGCGGGCTTACCTTACAATGAGCAGTTCTTC
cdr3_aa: CASSATILLAGLPYNEQFF

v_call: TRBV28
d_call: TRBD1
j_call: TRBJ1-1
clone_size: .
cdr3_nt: TGTGCCAGCAGGGATGACCCAGGGGGCCTCGGAGAAGCTTTCTTT
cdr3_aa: CASRDDPGGLGEAFF

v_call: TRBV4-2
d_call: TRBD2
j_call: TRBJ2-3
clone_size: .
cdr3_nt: TGTGCCAGCAGCCCTGGACTAGTGGCCCCCACAGATACGCAGTATTTT
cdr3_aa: CASSPGLVAPTDTQYF

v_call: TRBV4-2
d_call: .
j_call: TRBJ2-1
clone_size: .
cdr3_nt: TGTGCCAGCAGCCAAGCAGGGGCGGGAGCAGACAATGAGCAGTTCTTC
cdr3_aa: CASSQAGAGADNEQFF

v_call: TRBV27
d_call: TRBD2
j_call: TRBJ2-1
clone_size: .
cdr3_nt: TGTGCCAGCAGCCCGGGACTAGCGGGAGTGACGAGGAATGAGCAGTTCTTC
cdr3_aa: CASSPGLAGVTRNEQFF

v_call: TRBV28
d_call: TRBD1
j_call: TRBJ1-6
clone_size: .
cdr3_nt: TGTGCCAGCAGCTCTACGGGACAGTATAATTCACCCCTCCACTTT
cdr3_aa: CASSSTGQYNSPLHF

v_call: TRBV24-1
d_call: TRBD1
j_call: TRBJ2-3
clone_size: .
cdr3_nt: TGTGCCACCAGTGGATCCGGACAGGGAAGCACAGATACGCAGTATTTT
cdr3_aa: CATSGSGQGSTDTQYF

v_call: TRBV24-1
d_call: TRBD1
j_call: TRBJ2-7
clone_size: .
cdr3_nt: TGTGCCACCAGTGATTCCCGGGACAGGGCCTACGAGCAGTACTTC
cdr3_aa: CATSDSRDRAYEQYF

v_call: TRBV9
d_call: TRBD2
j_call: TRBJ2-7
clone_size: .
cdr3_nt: TGTGCCAGCAGCGTAGAGGCTAGCGGGAGCTACGAGCAGTACTTC
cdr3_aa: CASSVEASGSYEQYF

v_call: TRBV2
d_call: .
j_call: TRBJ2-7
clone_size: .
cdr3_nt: TGTGCCAGCAGTGACCGACAGAGGTTTACCTCCTACGAGCAGTACTTC
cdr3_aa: CASSDRQRFTSYEQYF

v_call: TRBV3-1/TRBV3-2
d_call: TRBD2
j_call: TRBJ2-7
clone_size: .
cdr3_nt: TGTGCCAGCAGCTCCGGACTAGCGGGAGATTACGAGCAGTACTTC
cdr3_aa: CASSSGLAGDYEQYF

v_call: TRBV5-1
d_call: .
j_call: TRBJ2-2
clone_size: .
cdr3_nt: TGCGCCAGCAGCTTGGTGGCAGGGCGCGGCGGGGAGCTGTTTTTT
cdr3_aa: CASSLVAGRGGELFF

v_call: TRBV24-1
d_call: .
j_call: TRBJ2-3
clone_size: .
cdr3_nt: TGTGCCACCAGTGACTCCCCACCCCTCACATCCTTAGATACGCAGTATTTT
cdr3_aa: CATSDSPPLTSLDTQYF

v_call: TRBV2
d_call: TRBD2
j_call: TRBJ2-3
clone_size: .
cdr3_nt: TGTGCCTCTAGCGGGGGGGCACAGACTACGCAGTATTTT
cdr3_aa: CASSGGAQTTQYF

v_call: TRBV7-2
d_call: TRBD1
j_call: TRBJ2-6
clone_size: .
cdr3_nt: TGTGCCAGCAGCTCACCCTCGGACAGGGCCGGGGCCAACGTCCTGACTTTC
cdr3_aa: CASSSPSDRAGANVLTF

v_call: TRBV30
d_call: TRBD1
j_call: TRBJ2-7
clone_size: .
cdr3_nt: TGTGCCTGTGGGGACAGCCCTATGCGCTACGAGCAGTACTTC
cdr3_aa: CACGDSPMRYEQYF

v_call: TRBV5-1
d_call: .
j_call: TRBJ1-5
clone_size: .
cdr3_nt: TGCGCCAGCAGCCCCTCCCCTCAGGGACTGGGGAGCAATCAGCCCCAGCATTTT
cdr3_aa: CASSPSPQGLGSNQPQHF

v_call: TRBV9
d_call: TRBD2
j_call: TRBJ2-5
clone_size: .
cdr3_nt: TGTGCCAGCAGCCCCCGGGGGGGGCCGGAGACCCAGTACTTC
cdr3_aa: CASSPRGGPETQYF

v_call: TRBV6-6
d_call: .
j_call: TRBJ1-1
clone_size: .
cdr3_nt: TGTGCCAGCAGTTATTACGACCGGAGGAACACTGAAGCTTTCTTT
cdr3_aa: CASSYYDRRNTEAFF

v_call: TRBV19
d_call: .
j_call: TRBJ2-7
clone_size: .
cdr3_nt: TGTGCCAGTACCCCCCTTGCTACAGAAAGCTACGAGCAGTACTTC
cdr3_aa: CASTPLATESYEQYF

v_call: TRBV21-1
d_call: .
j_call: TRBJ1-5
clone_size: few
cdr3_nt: TGTGCCAGCAGACCGGAGCACGGTAGCAATCAGCCCCAGCATTTT
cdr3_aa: CASRPEHGSNQPQHF

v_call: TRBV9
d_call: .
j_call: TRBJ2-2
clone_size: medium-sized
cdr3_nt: TGTGCCAGCAGCGTTTTAGACAGACACACCGGGGAGCTGTTTTTT
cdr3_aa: CASSVLDRHTGELFF

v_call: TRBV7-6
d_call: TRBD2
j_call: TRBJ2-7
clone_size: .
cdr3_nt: TGTGCCAGCAGCCGATCTAGCGGGGACCTCTCAAGGGGGCAGTACTTC
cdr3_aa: CASSRSSGDLSRGQYF

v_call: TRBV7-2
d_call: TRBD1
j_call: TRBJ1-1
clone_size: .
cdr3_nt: TGTGCCAGCAGCCGCGATCAGGGGGCCTCTGAAGCTTTCTTT
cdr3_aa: CASSRDQGASEAFF

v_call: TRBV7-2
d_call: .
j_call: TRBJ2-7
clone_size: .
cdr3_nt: TGTGCCAGCAGCTTAGGTCCGCTAGCGGAGCAGTACTTC
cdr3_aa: CASSLGPLAEQYF

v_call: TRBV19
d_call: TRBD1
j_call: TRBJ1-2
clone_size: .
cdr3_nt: TGTGCCAGTAGGGGGACAGGGGCCGGCTATGGCTACACCTTC
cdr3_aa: CASRGTGAGYGYTF

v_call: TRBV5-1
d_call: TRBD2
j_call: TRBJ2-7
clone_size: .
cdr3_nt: TGCGCCAGCCGGGATAGCGGGGGTGGCTACGAGCAGTACTTC
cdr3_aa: CASRDSGGGYEQYF

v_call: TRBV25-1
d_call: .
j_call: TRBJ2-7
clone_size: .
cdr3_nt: TGTGCCAGCAGTGAATATGGCGGTACTACCTACGAGCAGTACTTC
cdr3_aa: CASSEYGGTTYEQYF

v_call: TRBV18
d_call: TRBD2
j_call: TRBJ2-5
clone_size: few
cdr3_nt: TGTGCCAGCTCACGCCTGACTAGCGGGGAAGAGACCCAGTACTTC
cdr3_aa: CASSRLTSGEETQYF

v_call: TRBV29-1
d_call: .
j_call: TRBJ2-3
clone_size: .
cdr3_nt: TGCAGCGTCCTCGGAACAGGGAGAACAGATACGCAGTATTTT
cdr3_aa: CSVLGTGRTDTQYF

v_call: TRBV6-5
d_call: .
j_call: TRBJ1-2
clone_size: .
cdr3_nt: TGTGCCAGCAGGCAGGCTAACTATGGCTACACCTTC
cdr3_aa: CASRQANYGYTF

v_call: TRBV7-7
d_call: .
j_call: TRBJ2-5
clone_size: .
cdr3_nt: TGTGCTAGCAGCTTCCGGACCGGAGGAGAGACCCAGTACTTC
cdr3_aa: CASSFRTGGETQYF

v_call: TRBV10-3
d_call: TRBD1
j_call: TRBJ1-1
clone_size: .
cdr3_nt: TGTGCCACCCAAGCCGGGACAGCGGGCACTGAAGCTTTCTTT
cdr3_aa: CATQAGTAGTEAFF

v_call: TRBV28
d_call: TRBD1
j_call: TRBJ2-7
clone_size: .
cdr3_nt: TGTGCCAGCAGTTCCTTAATGGGACAGGAATCCCTCTACGAGCAGTACTTC
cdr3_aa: CASSSLMGQESLYEQYF

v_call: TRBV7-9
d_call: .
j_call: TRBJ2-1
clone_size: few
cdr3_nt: TGTGCCAGCAGCTTATCGCAGATCAGGGAGCAGTTCTTC
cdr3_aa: CASSLSQIREQFF

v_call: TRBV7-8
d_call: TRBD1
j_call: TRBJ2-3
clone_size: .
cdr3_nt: TGTGCCAGCAGCTTAAGGGGGACAGATGATAGCACAGATACGCAGTATTTT
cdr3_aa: CASSLRGTDDSTDTQYF

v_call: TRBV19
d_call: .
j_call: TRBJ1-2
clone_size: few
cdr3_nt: TGTGCCAGTAGTATAGCTCTACCGGGACTGACATATGGCTACACCTTC
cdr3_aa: CASSIALPGLTYGYTF

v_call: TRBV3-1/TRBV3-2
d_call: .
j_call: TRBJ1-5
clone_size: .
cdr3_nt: TGTGCCAGCAGCGCAGGGGGCAATCAGCCCCAGCATTTT
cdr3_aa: CASSAGGNQPQHF

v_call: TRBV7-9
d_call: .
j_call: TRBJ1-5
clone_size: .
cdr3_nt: TGTGCCAGCAGCTCGGGCAATCAGCCCCAGCATTTT
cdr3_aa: CASSSGNQPQHF

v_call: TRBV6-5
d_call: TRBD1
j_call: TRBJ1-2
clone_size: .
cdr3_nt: TGTGCCAGCAGTTACTCCGTAGGGGGCAGCTATGGCTACACCTTC
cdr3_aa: CASSYSVGGSYGYTF

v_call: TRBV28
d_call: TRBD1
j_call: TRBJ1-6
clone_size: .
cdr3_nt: TGTGCCAGCAGTTTAGGACAGGGTCGGTATAATTCACCCCTCCACTTT
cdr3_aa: CASSLGQGRYNSPLHF